The 31 T cell receptor beta chains in this list originate from one sample, sequenced in a study of control samples from healthy donors and cancer patients. Sequenced by immunoSEQ multiplex PCR; TCRdb stores in-frame clones only, minus some. This repertoire includes about 210,000 clones. The sequenced material came from blood. Receptors originate from a woman in her twenties or thirties in good health.

The rearrangement links TRBV19 to TRBJ2-4; D is possibly TRBD1 or TRBD2 (5 bases each). Deletions cut 3 bases from V and 0 bases from J, with 21 bases between. The CDR3 is made up of 19 amino acids. Per germline, CDR1 LNHDA and CDR2 SQIVND (reference sequence). CDR3 residues: CASSIGILWGRLAKNIQYF. The CDR3 DNA follows: TGTGCCAGTAGTATCGGTATCTTATGGGGGAGACTAGCCAAAAACATTCAGTACTTC.

V usage is TRBV20-1 and J usage is TRBJ1-5; D not certain. From germline, CDR1 is DFQATT and CDR2 SNEGSKA (reference sequence). V was shortened by 6 bases and J by 7 bases, with 10 bases between the two germline ends. This CDR3 contains 11 residues. The CDR3 nucleotides read TGCAGTGCGATCTCGGGGCAGCCCCAGCATTTT. Its protein is CSAISGQPQHF.

The chain is built from TRBV7-9 and TRBJ1-5; tentative D call: TRBD1 (6 bases). The CDR3 spans 15 residues. Trimming pared 5 bases from V and 3 bases from J, leaving 14 bases between. CDR1 is SEHNR, CDR2 FQNEAQ, per germline (reference sequence). CDR3 bases: TGTGCCAGCAGCCCCGGACAGCAATTCAATCAGCCCCAGCATTTT. Its protein product is CASSPGQQFNQPQHF.

V is TRBV6-5 and J is TRBJ2-2; possibly TRBD1 or TRBD2 for D (5 bases each). V was trimmed by 8 bases and J by 3 bases, leaving 16 bases between them. Germline-derived CDR1 and CDR2 are MNHEY and SVGAGI. The CDR3 has 15 residues. Here the CDR3 DNA reads TGTGCCAGCGGGAACCCGGGACGGTACACCGGGGAGCTGTTTTTT. Its translation is CASGNPGRYTGELFF.

The chain combines TRBV7-9 with TRBJ1-1; D is possibly TRBD1 (6 bases). V shed 6 bases and J shed 1 base, with 12 bases lying between them. This CDR3 is built from 14 residues. Germline loops: CDR1 SEHNR, CDR2 FQNEAQ (reference sequence). This CDR3 is CASRVTGENTEAFF. In DNA, the CDR3 is TGTGCCAGCAGGGTGACAGGAGAGAACACTGAAGCTTTCTTT.

The chain carries TRBV5-1 and TRBJ1-1, with TRBD1 matching over 10 bases. Germline CDR1 and CDR2: SGHRS and YFSETQ. The length of the CDR3 is 17 residues. J was trimmed by 4 bases and V by 4 bases; bases with no gene match: 13. CDR3 amino acids: CASSTLPGQGGGTEAFF. The CDR3 nucleotides are TGCGCCAGCAGCACGTTACCTGGACAGGGGGGAGGCACTGAAGCTTTCTTT.

This chain uses TRBV28 with TRBJ1-1; D ambiguous. V was shortened by 8 bases and J by 0 bases, with 10 bases between the two germline ends. The CDR3 contains 13 residues. Germline V gives CDR1 MDHEN, CDR2 SYDVKM. CDR3 protein: CASGLSMNTEAFF. CDR3 sequence (DNA): TGTGCCAGCGGCCTATCTATGAACACTGAAGCTTTCTTT.

This chain links TRBV12-3 or TRBV12-4 with TRBJ1-2, with D possibly being TRBD1 (5 bases). Trimming left V 7 bases short and J 7 bases short, with 16 bases between. The CDR3 sequence is 13 residues long. CDR3 in amino acids: CASTVGGGTGYTF. CDR3 DNA: TGTGCCAGCACCGTGGGGGGAGGGACTGGCTACACCTTC.

The chain couples TRBV5-1 to TRBJ2-5; D ambiguous. The CDR3 length is 14 residues. Germline lookup yields CDR1 SGHRS and CDR2 YFSETQ. Deletions cut 0 bases from V and 4 bases from J, with 10 bases between. As DNA, the CDR3 is TGCGCCAGCAGCTTGGCCGTGGCCATAGAGACCCAGTACTTC. It encodes CASSLAVAIETQYF.

The rearrangement joins TRBV18 to TRBJ2-7; 8 bases are shared with TRBD1. The length of the CDR3 is 15 residues. CDR1 and CDR2 from the germline V gene are KGHSH and LQKENI. Trimming took 2 bases from V and 1 from J; bases not matched to a gene: 4. CDR3: CASSPGRGRSYEQYF. The CDR3 coding sequence is TGTGCCAGCTCACCAGGCAGGGGGCGATCCTACGAGCAGTACTTC.

This chain links TRBV11-2 with TRBJ1-6, with 7 bases lining up with TRBD1. Germline assignment: CDR1 SGHAT and CDR2 FQNNGV. The CDR3 contains 15 residues. V was pared by 5 bases and J by 7 bases, with 8 bases of the junction left unmatched. CDR3 bases: TGTGCCAGCAGCACGACCGGGACAGTGAATTCACCCCTCCACTTT. As protein: CASSTTGTVNSPLHF.

J is TRBJ1-6 and V is TRBV10-2; D remains unclear. V was trimmed by 1 base and J by 11 bases, leaving 6 bases between them. This CDR3 has 12 amino acids. Germline V CDR1 and CDR2: WSHSY, SAAADI. The CDR3 protein is CASSEWQTPLHF. The CDR3, as DNA: TGCGCCAGCAGTGAGTGGCAGACACCCCTCCACTTT.

The chain links TRBV19 to TRBJ1-2; 7 positions agree with TRBD1. Germline V lookup: CDR1 LNHDA, CDR2 SQIVND (reference sequence). This CDR3 has 13 residues. V lost 6 bases to trimming and J lost 6 bases; unmatched junction nucleotides: 7. This CDR3 reads CASSHDRGHGYTF. The CDR3 DNA sequence: TGTGCCAGTAGCCACGATAGGGGGCATGGCTACACCTTC.

The chain employs TRBV18 and TRBJ1-1; D call uncertain. The CDR3 extends over 14 amino acids. With 2 bases removed from V and 0 bases from J, the gap between germline ends came to 7 bases. Germline V gives CDR1 KGHSH, CDR2 LQKENI. In DNA form, the CDR3 reads TGTGCCAGCTCACCATCGGTCATGAACACTGAAGCTTTCTTT. Translated, it gives CASSPSVMNTEAFF.

The rearrangement links TRBV10-3 to TRBJ2-3, with 12 positions matching TRBD1. Germline V gene sequence: CDR1 ENHRY, CDR2 SYGVKD. The CDR3 contains 15 residues. Germline trimming cut 8 bases from V and 6 bases from J; bases unmatched to any gene: 9. The CDR3 region has the DNA TGTGCCATCGACGAAGGGGACAGGGGGCGTGATACGCAGTATTTT. This translates into CAIDEGDRGRDTQYF.

V and J are TRBV19 and TRBJ1-3; unclear D gene. Deletions cut 6 bases from V and 4 bases from J, with 10 bases between. Germline CDR1 and CDR2: LNHDA and SQIVND (reference sequence). CDR3 length: 13 amino acids. In DNA, the CDR3 is TGTGCCAGTAGCATTCAGGCGGGAAACACCATATATTTT. Protein: CASSIQAGNTIYF.

The chain joins TRBV6-5 to TRBJ1-2, with 8 bases matching TRBD1. Trimming took 6 bases from V and 11 from J; bases not matched to a gene: 14. The germline V gene has CDR1 MNHEY and CDR2 SVGAGI. The CDR3 is made up of 14 amino acids. The DNA of the CDR3 is TGTGCCAGCAGCTCCCGAAGGACAGGGCGTGATTACACCTTC. Its translation: CASSSRRTGRDYTF.

This sequence joins TRBV6-5 and TRBJ1-5; D is unresolved. The CDR3 loop spans 14 amino acids. Germline loops: CDR1 MNHEY, CDR2 SVGAGI. V lost 0 bases and J lost 4, with 7 bases in between. This CDR3 reads CASSYSMRNQPQHF. Written as DNA, the CDR3 is TGTGCCAGCAGTTACTCGATGAGAAATCAGCCCCAGCATTTT.

In the case of this clone: The same CDR3 arises from other DNA sequences in this sample as well. J is TRBJ1-1 and V is TRBV18; D is undetermined. CDR3 length equals 13 residues. Germline CDR1 KGHSH, CDR2 LQKENI. V lost 2 bases to trimming and J lost 1 base, with 5 bases between them. Here the CDR3 reads CASSPGENTEAFF. CDR3 nucleotide sequence: TGTGCCAGCTCACCAGGAGAGAACACTGAAGCTTTCTTT.

The rearrangement joins TRBV30 to TRBJ2-1, with 9 bases lining up with TRBD2. Germline CDR1 is GTSNPN and CDR2 is SVGIG (reference sequence). This CDR3 region has 15 residues. After removal of 4 bases from V and 9 bases from J, the junction contained 13 bases not matched to a gene. The CDR3 loop is CAWTGSRGGTGEQFF. The CDR3 DNA sequence: TGTGCCTGGACGGGATCGCGGGGGGGCACAGGTGAGCAGTTCTTC.

V gene TRBV5-1 combines with J gene TRBJ2-5; TRBD1 aligns across 7 bases. V shed 2 bases, J shed 1 base, and the junction held 8 bases outside the gene matches. The CDR3 consists of 16 residues. Germline V lookup: CDR1 SGHRS, CDR2 YFSETQ. The CDR3 spells CASSFGDSGRQETQYF. The DNA of the CDR3 is TGCGCCAGCAGCTTTGGGGACAGTGGTCGCCAAGAGACCCAGTACTTC.

To note about this clone: The sample carries other DNA sequences with the same CDR3. The chain couples TRBV5-1 to TRBJ1-4; possibly TRBD1 for D (5 bases). The CDR3 extends over 14 amino acids. V dropped 0 bases and J dropped 8 bases, with 11 bases sitting between them. Per the germline V gene, CDR1 is SGHRS and CDR2 is YFSETQ. The CDR3 sequence: CASSLAGGYEKLFF. CDR3 sequence (DNA): TGCGCCAGCAGCTTGGCCGGGGGGTACGAAAAACTGTTTTTT.

This chain uses TRBV2 with TRBJ1-2, with D uncertain. This CDR3 has 14 amino acids. Per the germline V gene, CDR1 is SNHLY and CDR2 is FYNNEI. V was pared by 7 bases and J by 2 bases, with 14 bases between. The CDR3 nucleotides read TGTGCCAGCAACAACCAAAGAGAGAACTATGGCTACACCTTC. Encoded protein: CASNNQRENYGYTF.

The chain has TRBV6-5 and TRBJ1-2; 7 bases line up with TRBD1. V was clipped by 4 bases and J by 1 base; unmatched bases: 9. The CDR3 is made up of 16 amino acids. The germline gives CDR1 MNHEY, CDR2 SVGAGI. The CDR3 DNA reads TGTGCCAGCAGTTCTCCGACAGGGACTTTTAACTATGGCTACACCTTC. Translated, it gives CASSSPTGTFNYGYTF.

The chain joins TRBV6-5 to TRBJ1-5; D is undetermined. The V gene's germline CDR1 is MNHEY and CDR2 SVGAGI. The germline V and J ends were trimmed by 2 bases and 4 bases, with 6 bases remaining between them. There are 13 residues in the CDR3. In DNA, the CDR3 is TGTGCCAGCAGTTACGGGGTTAATCAGCCCCAGCATTTT. Translating it yields CASSYGVNQPQHF.

The chain uses TRBV3-1 (or the pseudogene TRBV3-2) and TRBJ1-1; no firm D call. The CDR3 has 20 amino acids. Trimming removed 6 bases at V and 0 bases at J, with 29 bases between. Germline values: CDR1 LGHDT, CDR2 YNNKEL (reference sequence). The CDR3 loop is CASRSNRGLDRPWMNTEAFF. CDR3 DNA sequence: TGTGCCAGCAGATCTAACCGAGGGTTGGACCGGCCTTGGATGAACACTGAAGCTTTCTTT.

V is TRBV9 and J is TRBJ1-4, with D possibly matching TRBD1 (6 bases). Germline V gene sequence: CDR1 SGDLS, CDR2 YYNGEE. The CDR3 has 15 residues. The V end lost 3 bases, the J end lost 3 bases, and 12 bases lay between the germline ends. Here the CDR3 reads CASSADHRANEKLFF. CDR3 bases: TGTGCCAGCAGCGCGGACCACAGGGCTAATGAAAAACTGTTTTTT.

The gene calls are TRBV6-6 and TRBJ1-1; 8 bases map to TRBD1. J lost 1 base, V lost 2 bases, and 3 bases had no gene match. Germline-derived CDR1 and CDR2 are MNHNY and SVGAGI (reference sequence). This CDR3 comprises 15 residues. CDR3 loop: CASSYHGQGNTEAFF. CDR3 bases: TGTGCCAGCAGTTACCACGGACAGGGGAACACTGAAGCTTTCTTT.

J is TRBJ1-1 and V is TRBV6-5; D is possibly TRBD1 (5 bases). Germline CDR1 and CDR2: MNHEY and SVGAGI. Trimming took 7 bases from V and 5 from J, leaving 14 bases between them. The CDR3 spans 13 residues. CDR3 DNA sequence: TGTGCCAGCACTGTCGGGGGATTTACTGAAGCTTTCTTT. Amino acid sequence: CASTVGGFTEAFF.

J is TRBJ2-7 and V is TRBV7-8, with 7 bases aligning to TRBD2. V shed 4 bases, J shed 2 bases, and the junction held 8 bases outside the gene matches. Germline lookup yields CDR1 SGHVS and CDR2 FQNEAQ. There are 15 residues in the CDR3. This chain's CDR3 is CASSSREGLAYEQYF. The CDR3 bases are TGTGCCAGCAGCTCGAGGGAGGGATTGGCCTACGAGCAGTACTTC.

The rearrangement links TRBV27 to TRBJ1-6; D is unresolved. This CDR3 has 17 residues. V lost 1 base and J 0 bases, leaving 10 bases between the germline ends. CDR1 and CDR2 (germline): MNHEY, SMNVEV (reference sequence). This CDR3 is CASSLWGALSYNSPLHF. CDR3 sequence (DNA): TGTGCCAGCAGTTTATGGGGAGCTCTCTCCTATAATTCACCCCTCCACTTT.